The 6 T cell receptor beta chains in this list originate from one sample, sequenced in a study of T-cell memory formation after mild COVID-19. Each CDR3 protein gets one entry after TCRdb re-called the 5' RACE reads with MiXCR. The sample includes a few hundred thousand distinct CDR3 sequences, about an eighth seen only once; the top ten take about 22%. Sequencing used PBMCs or a T cell subset sorted from them (not recorded which). Receptors were obtained from a man younger than 30 who had mild COVID-19 (a few samples of this study predate the infection). Cell type and time point are not known.

J is TRBJ2-1 and V is TRBV4-2; possibly TRBD2 for D (5 bases). Germline CDR1 is LGHNA and CDR2 is YNFKEQ. Trimming stripped 1 base from V and 8 bases from J, with 12 bases between. The CDR3 spans 14 residues. CDR3 nucleotide sequence: TGTGCCAGCAGCCAAGCCGCACTAGGTCATGAGCAGTTCTTC. Translated, it gives CASSQAALGHEQFF.

There are a few counts of this clonotype. The chain joins TRBV7-9 to TRBJ2-5; 11 bases fit TRBD2. Germline CDR1 reads SEHNR; CDR2 reads FQNEAQ (reference sequence). The CDR3 loop spans 16 amino acids. V trimming: 7 bases; J trimming: 6 bases; junction bases outside the gene matches: 13. The CDR3 DNA reads as TGTGCCAGCACCCCCCCCGATAGCGGGGGGGCCAAGACCCAGTACTTC. Its translation is CASTPPDSGGAKTQYF.

This clonotype was picked up many times. The chain uses TRBV7-9 and TRBJ2-7; 11 bases match TRBD2. The CDR3 is made up of 14 amino acids. The germline CDR1 and CDR2 sequences are SEHNR and FQNEAQ (reference sequence). J was trimmed by 7 bases and V by 3 bases; bases with no gene match: 5. The CDR3 nucleotides are TGTGCCAGCAGCTTTGCTAGCGGGGGGTTTGAGCAGTACGTC. Translated, it gives CASSFASGGFEQYV.

This chain links TRBV12-3 or TRBV12-4 with TRBJ1-5, with TRBD1 matching over 9 bases. The CDR3 runs 15 residues. J lost 6 bases, V lost 6 bases, and 9 bases had no gene match. The chain's CDR3 is CASSFGTGGGQPQHF. In nucleotides, the CDR3 is TGTGCCAGCAGCTTCGGTACAGGGGGCGGTCAGCCCCAGCATTTT.

This clonotype was seen a handful of times. The V gene is TRBV19, the J gene TRBJ2-1, with 13 nucleotides matching TRBD2. Trimming removed 5 bases from V and 7 bases from J; junction bases left unmatched: 5. CDR1 and CDR2 (germline): LNHDA, SQIVND (reference sequence). This CDR3 is 15 amino acids long. This chain's CDR3 is CASSEGLAGRNEQFF. CDR3 sequence (DNA): TGTGCCAGTAGTGAGGGACTAGCGGGGCGGAATGAGCAGTTCTTC.

The chain joins TRBV10-3 to TRBJ1-5, with no clear D. The CDR3 is 14 amino acids. The V gene lost 4 bases and the J gene lost 1 base, with 8 bases spanning the gap. Per the germline V gene, CDR1 is ENHRY and CDR2 is SYGVKD. CDR3 amino acids: CAISGERSNQPQHF. As DNA, the CDR3 is TGTGCCATCAGTGGGGAACGGAGCAATCAGCCCCAGCATTTT.